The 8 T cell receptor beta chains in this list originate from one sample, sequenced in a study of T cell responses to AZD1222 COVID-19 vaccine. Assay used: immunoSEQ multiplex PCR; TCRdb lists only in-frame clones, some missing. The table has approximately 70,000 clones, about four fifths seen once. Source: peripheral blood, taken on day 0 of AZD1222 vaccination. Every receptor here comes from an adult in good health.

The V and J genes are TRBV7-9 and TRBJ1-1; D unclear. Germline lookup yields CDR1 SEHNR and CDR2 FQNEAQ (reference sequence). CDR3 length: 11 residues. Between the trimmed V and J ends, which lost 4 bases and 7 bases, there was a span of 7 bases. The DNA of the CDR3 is TGTGCCAGCAGCTCCCAAATTGAAGCTTTCTTT. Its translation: CASSSQIEAFF. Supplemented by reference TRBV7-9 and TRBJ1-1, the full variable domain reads DTGVSQNPRHKITKRGQNVTFRCDPISEHNRLYWYRQTLGQGPEFLTYFQNEAQLEKSRLLSDRFSAERPKGSFSTLEIQRTEQGDSAMYLCASSSQIEAFFGQGTRLTVV.

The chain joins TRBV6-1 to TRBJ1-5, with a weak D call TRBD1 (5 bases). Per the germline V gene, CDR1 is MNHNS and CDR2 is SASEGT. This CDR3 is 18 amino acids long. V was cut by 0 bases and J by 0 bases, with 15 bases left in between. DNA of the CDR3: TGTGCCAGCAGTGAAGCGGCCAGGCCAGGGTATAGCAATCAGCCCCAGCATTTT. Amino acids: CASSEAARPGYSNQPQHF.

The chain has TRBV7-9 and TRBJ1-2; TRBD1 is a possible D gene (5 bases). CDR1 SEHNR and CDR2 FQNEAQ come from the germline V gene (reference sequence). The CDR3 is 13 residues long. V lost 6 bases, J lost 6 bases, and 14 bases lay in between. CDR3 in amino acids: CASRTDGGDGYTF. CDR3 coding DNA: TGTGCCAGCAGGACAGACGGGGGGGATGGCTACACCTTC. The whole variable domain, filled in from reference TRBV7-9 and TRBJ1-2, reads DTGVSQNPRHKITKRGQNVTFRCDPISEHNRLYWYRQTLGQGPEFLTYFQNEAQLEKSRLLSDRFSAERPKGSFSTLEIQRTEQGDSAMYLCASRTDGGDGYTFGSGTRLTVV.

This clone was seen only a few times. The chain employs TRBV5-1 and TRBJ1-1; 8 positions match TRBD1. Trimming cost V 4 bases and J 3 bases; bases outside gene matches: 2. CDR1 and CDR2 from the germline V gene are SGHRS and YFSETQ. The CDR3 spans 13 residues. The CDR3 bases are TGCGCCAGCAGCCAGGGGGCGGACACTGAAGCTTTCTTT. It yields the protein CASSQGADTEAFF.

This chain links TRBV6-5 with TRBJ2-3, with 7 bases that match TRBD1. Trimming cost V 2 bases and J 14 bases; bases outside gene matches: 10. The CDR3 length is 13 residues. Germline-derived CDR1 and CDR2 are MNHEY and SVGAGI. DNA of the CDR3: TGTGCCAGCAGTTACCAATCCGGGACAGTACTGTATTTT. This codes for CASSYQSGTVLYF.

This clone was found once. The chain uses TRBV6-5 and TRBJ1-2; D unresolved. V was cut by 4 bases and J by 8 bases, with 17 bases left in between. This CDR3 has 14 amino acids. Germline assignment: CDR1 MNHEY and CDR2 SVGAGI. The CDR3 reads CASSFSDGVRGYTF. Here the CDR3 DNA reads TGTGCCAGCAGTTTTTCGGACGGAGTTCGGGGCTACACCTTC.

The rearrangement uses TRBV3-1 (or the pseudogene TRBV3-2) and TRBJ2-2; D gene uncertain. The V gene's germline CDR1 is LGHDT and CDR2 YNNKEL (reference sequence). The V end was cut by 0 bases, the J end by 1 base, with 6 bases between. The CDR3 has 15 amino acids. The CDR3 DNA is TGTGCCAGCAGCCAAGAGCCAGAGAACACCGGGGAGCTGTTTTTT. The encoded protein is CASSQEPENTGELFF.

The DNA of the CDR3 is TGTGCCAGCAGCGAACGGACAGGGATTTCACCCCTCCACTTT. Amino acids: CASSERTGISPLHF. The rearrangement uses TRBV2 and TRBJ1-6; TRBD1 agrees at 8 bases. CDR1 SNHLY and CDR2 FYNNEI come from the germline V gene. This CDR3 is 14 amino acids long. After removal of 6 bases from V and 9 bases from J, the junction contained 7 bases not matched to a gene.